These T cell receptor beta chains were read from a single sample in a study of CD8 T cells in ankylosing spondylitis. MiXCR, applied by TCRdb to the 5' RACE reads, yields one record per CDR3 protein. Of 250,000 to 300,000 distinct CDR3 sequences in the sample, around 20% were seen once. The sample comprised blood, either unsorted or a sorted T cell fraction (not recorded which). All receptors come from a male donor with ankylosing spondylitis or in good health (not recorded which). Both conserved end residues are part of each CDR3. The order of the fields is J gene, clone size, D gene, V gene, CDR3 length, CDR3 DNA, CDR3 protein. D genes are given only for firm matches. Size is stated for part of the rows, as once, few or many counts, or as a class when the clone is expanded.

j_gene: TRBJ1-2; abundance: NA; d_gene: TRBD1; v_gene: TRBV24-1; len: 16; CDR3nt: TGTGCCACCAGGAACAACCGAGCCGGGACAGCCTATGACTACACCTTC; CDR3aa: CATRNNRAGTAYDYTF
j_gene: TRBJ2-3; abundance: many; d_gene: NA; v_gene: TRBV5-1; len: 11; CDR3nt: TGCGCCAGCACCGGTGGAGATACGCAGTATTTT; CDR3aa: CASTGGDTQYF
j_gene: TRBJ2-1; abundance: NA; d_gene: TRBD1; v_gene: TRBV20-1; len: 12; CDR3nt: TGCAGTGCCACCGGGACAGGCAATGAGCAGTTCTTC; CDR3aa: CSATGTGNEQFF
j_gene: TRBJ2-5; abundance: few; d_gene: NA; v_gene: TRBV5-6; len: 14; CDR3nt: TGTGCCAGCAGCCGAGGGACGCCTAAAGAGACCCAGTACTTC; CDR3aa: CASSRGTPKETQYF
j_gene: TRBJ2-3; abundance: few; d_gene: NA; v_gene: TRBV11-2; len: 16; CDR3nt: TGTGCCAGCAGCCGTAACTCTCTCCCTAGCACAGATACGCAGTATTTT; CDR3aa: CASSRNSLPSTDTQYF
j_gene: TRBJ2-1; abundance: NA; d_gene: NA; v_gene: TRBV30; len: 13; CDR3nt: TGTGCCTGGAATTGGGCGCCTATGAATGAGCAGTTCTTC; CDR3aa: CAWNWAPMNEQFF
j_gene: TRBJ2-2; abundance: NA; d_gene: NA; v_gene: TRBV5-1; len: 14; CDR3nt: TGCGCCAGCGCCAGGAGGGAGGACACCGGGGAGCTGTTTTTT; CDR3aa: CASARREDTGELFF
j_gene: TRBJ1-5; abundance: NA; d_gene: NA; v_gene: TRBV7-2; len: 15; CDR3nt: TGTGCCAGCAGCTCGGACAGTGTTAGCAATCAGCCCCAGCATTTT; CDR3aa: CASSSDSVSNQPQHF
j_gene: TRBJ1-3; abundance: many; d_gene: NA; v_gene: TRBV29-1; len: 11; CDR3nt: TGCAGCGTTGAAGTTGGAAACACCATATATTTT; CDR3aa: CSVEVGNTIYF
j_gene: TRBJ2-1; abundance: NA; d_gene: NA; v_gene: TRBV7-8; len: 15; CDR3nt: TGTGCCAGCAACCCGGACTCTGACCGCGGAGATGAGCAGTTCTTC; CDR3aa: CASNPDSDRGDEQFF
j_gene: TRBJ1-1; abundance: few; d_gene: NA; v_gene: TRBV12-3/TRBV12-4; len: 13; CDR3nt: TGTGCCAGCAGCTCCGACAGATATACTGAAGCTTTCTTT; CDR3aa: CASSSDRYTEAFF